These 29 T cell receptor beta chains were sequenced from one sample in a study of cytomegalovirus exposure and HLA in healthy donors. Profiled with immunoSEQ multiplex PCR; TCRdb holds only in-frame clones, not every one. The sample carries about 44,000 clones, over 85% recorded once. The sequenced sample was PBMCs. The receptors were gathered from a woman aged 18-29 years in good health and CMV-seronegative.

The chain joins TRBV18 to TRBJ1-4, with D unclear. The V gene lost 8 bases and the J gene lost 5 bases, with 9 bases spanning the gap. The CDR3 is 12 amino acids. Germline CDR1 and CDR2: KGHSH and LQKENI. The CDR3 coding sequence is TGTGCCAGCCGCAGTTACAATGAAAAACTGTTTTTT. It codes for CASRSYNEKLFF.

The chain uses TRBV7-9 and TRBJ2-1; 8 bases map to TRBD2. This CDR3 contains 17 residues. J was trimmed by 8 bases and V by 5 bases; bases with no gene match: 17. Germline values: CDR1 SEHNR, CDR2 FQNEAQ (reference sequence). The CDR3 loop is CASSPGGGVGILDEQFF. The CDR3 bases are TGTGCCAGCAGCCCCGGGGGGGGAGTGGGGATTTTGGATGAGCAGTTCTTC.

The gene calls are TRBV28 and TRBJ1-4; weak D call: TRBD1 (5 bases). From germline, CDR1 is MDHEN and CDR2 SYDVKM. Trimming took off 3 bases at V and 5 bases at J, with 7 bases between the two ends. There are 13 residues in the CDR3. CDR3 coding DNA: TGTGCCAGCAGTTTCCAGGGAAATGAAAAACTGTTTTTT. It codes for CASSFQGNEKLFF. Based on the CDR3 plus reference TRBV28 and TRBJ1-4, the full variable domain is DVKVTQSSRYLVKRTGEKVFLECVQDMDHENMFWYRQDPGLGLRLIYFSYDVKMKEKGDIPEGYSVSREKKERFSLILESASTNQTSMYLCASSFQGNEKLFFGSGTQLSVL.

CDR3 protein: CASSWTGAYEQYF. The CDR3 coding sequence is TGTGCCAGCAGTTGGACAGGGGCCTACGAGCAGTACTTC. This chain uses TRBV25-1 with TRBJ2-7, with 9 bases matching TRBD1. This CDR3 comprises 13 residues. Germline CDR1 is MGHDK and CDR2 is SYGVNS. J gave up 2 bases and V 5 bases, and 1 base lay outside the gene matches.

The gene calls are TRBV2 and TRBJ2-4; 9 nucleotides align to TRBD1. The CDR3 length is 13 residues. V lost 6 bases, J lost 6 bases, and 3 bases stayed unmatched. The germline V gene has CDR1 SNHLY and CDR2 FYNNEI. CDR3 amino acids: CASSQTGGNIQYF. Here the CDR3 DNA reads TGTGCCAGCAGCCAGACAGGGGGAAACATTCAGTACTTC.

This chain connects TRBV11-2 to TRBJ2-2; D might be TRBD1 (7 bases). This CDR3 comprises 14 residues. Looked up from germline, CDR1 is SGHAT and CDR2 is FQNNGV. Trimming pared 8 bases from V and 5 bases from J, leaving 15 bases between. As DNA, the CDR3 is TGTGCCAGCTCCGTCGCAGGGGGGACCGGGGAGCTGTTTTTT. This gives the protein CASSVAGGTGELFF.

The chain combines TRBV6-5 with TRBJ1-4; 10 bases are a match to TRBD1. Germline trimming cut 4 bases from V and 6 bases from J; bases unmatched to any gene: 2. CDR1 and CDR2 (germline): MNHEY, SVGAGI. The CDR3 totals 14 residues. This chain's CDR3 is CASSSGQGYEKLFF. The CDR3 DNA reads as TGTGCCAGCAGTTCGGGACAGGGGTATGAAAAACTGTTTTTT.

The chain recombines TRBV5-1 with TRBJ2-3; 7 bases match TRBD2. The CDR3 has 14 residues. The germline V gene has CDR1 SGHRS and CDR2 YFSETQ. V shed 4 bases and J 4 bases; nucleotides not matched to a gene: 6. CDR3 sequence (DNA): TGCGCCAGCAGCGCGCGACTAGCCTCAGATACGCAGTATTTT. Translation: CASSARLASDTQYF.

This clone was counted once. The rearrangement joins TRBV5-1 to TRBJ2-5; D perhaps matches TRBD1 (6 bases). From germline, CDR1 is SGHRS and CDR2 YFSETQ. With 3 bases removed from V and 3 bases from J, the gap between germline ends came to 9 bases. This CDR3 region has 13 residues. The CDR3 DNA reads TGCGCCAGCAGCTCCGGACAGAAAGAGACCCAGTACTTC. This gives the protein CASSSGQKETQYF.

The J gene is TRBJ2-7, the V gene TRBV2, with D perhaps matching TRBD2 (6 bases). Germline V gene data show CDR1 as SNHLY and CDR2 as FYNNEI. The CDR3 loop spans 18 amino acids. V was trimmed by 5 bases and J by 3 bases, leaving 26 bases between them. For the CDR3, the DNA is TGTGCCAGCAGTAGACGGACTGCAGCGGGCTTTCCTTTCTACGAGCAGTACTTC. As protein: CASSRRTAAGFPFYEQYF.

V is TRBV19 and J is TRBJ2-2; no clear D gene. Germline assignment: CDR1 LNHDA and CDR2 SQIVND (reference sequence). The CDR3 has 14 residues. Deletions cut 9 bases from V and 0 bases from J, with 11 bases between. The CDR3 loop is CASALQTNTGELFF. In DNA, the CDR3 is TGTGCCAGCGCACTTCAAACGAACACCGGGGAGCTGTTTTTT.

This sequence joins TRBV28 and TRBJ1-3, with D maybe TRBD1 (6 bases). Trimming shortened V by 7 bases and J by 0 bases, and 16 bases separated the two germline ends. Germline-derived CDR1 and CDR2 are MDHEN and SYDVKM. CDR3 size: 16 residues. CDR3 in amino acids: CASTEQGYSSGNTIYF. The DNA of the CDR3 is TGTGCCAGCACCGAACAGGGCTACAGCTCTGGAAACACCATATATTTT.

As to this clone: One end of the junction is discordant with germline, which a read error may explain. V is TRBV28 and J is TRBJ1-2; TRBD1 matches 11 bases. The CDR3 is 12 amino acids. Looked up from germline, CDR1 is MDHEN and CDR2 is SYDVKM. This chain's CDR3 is CATVPGQGGGSF. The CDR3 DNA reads TGTGCCACCGTTCCGGGACAGGGGGGAGGGTCCTTC.

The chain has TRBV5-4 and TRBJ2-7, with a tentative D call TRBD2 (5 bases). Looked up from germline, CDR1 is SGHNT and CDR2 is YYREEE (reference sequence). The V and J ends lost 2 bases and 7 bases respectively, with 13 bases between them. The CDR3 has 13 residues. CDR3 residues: CASSFGPSGEQYF. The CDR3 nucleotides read TGTGCCAGCAGCTTCGGCCCCTCGGGGGAGCAGTACTTC.

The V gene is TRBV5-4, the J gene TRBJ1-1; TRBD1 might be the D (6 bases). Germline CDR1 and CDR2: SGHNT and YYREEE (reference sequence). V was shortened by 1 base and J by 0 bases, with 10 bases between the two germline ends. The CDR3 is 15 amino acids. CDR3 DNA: TGTGCCAGCAGCTTGATGGGGGCTATGAACACTGAAGCTTTCTTT. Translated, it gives CASSLMGAMNTEAFF. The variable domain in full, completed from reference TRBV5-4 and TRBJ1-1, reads ETGVTQSPTHLIKTRGQQVTLRCSSQSGHNTVSWYQQALGQGPQFIFQYYREEENGRGNFPPRFSGLQFPNYSSELNVNALELDDSALYLCASSLMGAMNTEAFFGQGTRLTVV.

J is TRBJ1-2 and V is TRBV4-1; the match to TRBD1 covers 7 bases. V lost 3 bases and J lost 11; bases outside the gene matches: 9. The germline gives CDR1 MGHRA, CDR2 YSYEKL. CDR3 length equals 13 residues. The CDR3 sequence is CASSHAGTVRYTF. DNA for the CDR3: TGCGCCAGCAGCCACGCCGGGACAGTAAGGTACACCTTC.

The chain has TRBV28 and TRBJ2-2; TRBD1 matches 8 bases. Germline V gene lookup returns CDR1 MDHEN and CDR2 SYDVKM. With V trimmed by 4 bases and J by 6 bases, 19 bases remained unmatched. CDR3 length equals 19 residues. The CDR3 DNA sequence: TGTGCCAGCAGTTCCGCTACCCAAACATCGACAGGGGCAGCCGGGGAGCTGTTTTTT. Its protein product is CASSSATQTSTGAAGELFF.

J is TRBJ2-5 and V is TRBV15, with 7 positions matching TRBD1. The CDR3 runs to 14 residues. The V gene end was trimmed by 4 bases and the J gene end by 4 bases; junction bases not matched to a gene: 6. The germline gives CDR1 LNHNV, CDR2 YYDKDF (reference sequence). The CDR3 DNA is TGTGCCACCAGCAAGCAGGGGGAAGTAGAGACCCAGTACTTC. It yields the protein CATSKQGEVETQYF.

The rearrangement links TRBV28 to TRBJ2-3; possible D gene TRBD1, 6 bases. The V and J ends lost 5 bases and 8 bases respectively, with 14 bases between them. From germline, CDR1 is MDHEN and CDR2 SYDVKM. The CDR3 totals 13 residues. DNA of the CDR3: TGTGCCAGCAGTCCCCCAACAGGGCGTACGCAGTATTTT. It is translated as CASSPPTGRTQYF.

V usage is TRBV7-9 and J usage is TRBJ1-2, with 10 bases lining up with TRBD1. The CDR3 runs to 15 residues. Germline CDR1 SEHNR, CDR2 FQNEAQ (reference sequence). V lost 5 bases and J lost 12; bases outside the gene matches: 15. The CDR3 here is CASSPTGTGVSSNTF. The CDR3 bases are TGTGCCAGCAGCCCGACAGGGACAGGGGTCTCTTCCAACACCTTC.

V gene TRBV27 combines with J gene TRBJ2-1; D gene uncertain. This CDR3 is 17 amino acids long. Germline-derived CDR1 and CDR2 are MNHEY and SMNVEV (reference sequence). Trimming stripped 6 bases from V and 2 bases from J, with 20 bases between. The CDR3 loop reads CASSTPPIRVPYNEQFF. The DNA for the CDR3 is TGTGCCAGCAGCACACCACCTATTCGGGTCCCCTACAATGAGCAGTTCTTC.

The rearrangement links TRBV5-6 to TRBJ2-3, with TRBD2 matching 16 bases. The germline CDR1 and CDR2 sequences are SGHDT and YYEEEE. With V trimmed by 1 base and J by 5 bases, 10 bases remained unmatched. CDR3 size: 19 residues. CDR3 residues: CASSLPPGLAGGPRDTQYF. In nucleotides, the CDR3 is TGTGCCAGCAGCTTGCCCCCGGGACTAGCGGGGGGGCCGAGAGATACGCAGTATTTT.

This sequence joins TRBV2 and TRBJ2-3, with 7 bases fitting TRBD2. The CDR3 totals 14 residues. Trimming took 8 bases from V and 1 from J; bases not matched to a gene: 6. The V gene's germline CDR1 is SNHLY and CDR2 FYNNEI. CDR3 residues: CASSQRGGTDTQYF. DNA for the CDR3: TGTGCCAGCTCTCAGCGGGGTGGCACAGATACGCAGTATTTT.

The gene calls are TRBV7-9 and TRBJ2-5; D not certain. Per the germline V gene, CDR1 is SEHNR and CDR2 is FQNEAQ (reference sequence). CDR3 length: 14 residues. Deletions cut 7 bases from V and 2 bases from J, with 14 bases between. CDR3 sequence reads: CASTRGGQQETQYF. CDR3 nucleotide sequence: TGTGCCAGCACCCGCGGTGGCCAACAAGAGACCCAGTACTTC.

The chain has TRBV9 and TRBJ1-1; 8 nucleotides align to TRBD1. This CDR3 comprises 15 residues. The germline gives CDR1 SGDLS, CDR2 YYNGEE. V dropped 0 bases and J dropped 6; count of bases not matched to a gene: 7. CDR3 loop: CASSVVGQGTSEAFF. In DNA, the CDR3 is TGTGCCAGCAGCGTAGTTGGACAGGGAACGTCTGAAGCTTTCTTT.

CDR3 in amino acids: CASSPPGPSGGGNEQFF. The CDR3 DNA sequence: TGTGCCAGCAGTCCCCCTGGGCCTAGCGGGGGAGGTAATGAGCAGTTCTTC. This rearrangement joins TRBV4-2 to TRBJ2-1, with 10 bases identical to TRBD2. In germline, CDR1 is LGHNA, CDR2 YNFKEQ. CDR3 length: 17 amino acids. V trimming: 6 bases; J trimming: 7 bases; junction bases outside the gene matches: 15.

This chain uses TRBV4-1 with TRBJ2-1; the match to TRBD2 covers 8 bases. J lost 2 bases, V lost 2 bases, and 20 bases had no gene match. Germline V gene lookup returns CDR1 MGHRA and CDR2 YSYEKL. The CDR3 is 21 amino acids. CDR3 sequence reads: CASSQPTGTRRIGETYNEQFF. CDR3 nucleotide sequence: TGCGCCAGCAGCCAACCAACCGGGACTAGACGCATAGGCGAGACCTACAATGAGCAGTTCTTC.

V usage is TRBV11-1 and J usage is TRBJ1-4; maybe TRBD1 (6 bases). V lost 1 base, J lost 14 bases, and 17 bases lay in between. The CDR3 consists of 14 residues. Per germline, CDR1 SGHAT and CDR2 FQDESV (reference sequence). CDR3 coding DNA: TGTGCCAGCAGCTTAGATGGGGGCAACCCGGTCCTGTTTTTT. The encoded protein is CASSLDGGNPVLFF. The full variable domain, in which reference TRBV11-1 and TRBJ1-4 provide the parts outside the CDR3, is EAEVAQSPRYKITEKSQAVAFWCDPISGHATLYWYRQILGQGPELLVQFQDESVVDDSQLPKDRFSAERLKGVDSTLKIQPAELGDSAMYLCASSLDGGNPVLFFGSGTQLSVL.

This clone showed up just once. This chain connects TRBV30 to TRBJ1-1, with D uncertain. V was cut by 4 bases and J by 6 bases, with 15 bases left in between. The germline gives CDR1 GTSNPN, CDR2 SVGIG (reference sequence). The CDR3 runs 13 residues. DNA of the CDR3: TGTGCCTGGATGGAGACGGTTCGTCCTGAAGCTTTCTTT. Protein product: CAWMETVRPEAFF.